The T cell receptor (beta chain) described here comes from a study of blood T cell repertoires in COVID-19. Study information: From the United States, Italy and Spain came samples of acute and convalescent COVID-19. Sources were T cells, B-cell-depleted T cells, or PBMCs; the material itself was cDNA or gDNA.

In the study's own analysis: Nucleated cell number was recorded as an estimate derived from reference gene primer amplification. Using immunoSEQ multiplex PCR, the repertoire was profiled, and TCRdb retains in-frame clones only, with some absent. V and J calls and clone size follow that table, whereas D and trimming were derived from the DNA. This sample has about 260,000 clones; about 90% occur once, and the top ten carry 2.3%. Germline values: CDR1 LNHNV, CDR2 YYDKDF (reference sequence). V was pared by 0 bases and J by 6 bases, with 11 bases between. The CDR3 contains 14 residues. Sequenced: peripheral blood. The chain uses TRBV15 and TRBJ1-2; D is ambiguous. The source is a woman between 45 and 65 years old with acute or convalescent COVID-19. The chain's CDR3 is CATSRDIGVHGYTF. The DNA for the CDR3 is TGTGCCACCAGCAGAGATATCGGGGTTCATGGCTACACCTTC. Full variable domain (rest looked up from reference TRBV15 and TRBJ1-2): DAMVIQNPRYQVTQFGKPVTLSCSQTLNHNVMYWYQQKSSQAPKLLFHYYDKDFNNEADTPDNFQSRRPNTSFCFLDIRSPGLGDTAMYLCATSRDIGVHGYTFGSGTRLTVV.